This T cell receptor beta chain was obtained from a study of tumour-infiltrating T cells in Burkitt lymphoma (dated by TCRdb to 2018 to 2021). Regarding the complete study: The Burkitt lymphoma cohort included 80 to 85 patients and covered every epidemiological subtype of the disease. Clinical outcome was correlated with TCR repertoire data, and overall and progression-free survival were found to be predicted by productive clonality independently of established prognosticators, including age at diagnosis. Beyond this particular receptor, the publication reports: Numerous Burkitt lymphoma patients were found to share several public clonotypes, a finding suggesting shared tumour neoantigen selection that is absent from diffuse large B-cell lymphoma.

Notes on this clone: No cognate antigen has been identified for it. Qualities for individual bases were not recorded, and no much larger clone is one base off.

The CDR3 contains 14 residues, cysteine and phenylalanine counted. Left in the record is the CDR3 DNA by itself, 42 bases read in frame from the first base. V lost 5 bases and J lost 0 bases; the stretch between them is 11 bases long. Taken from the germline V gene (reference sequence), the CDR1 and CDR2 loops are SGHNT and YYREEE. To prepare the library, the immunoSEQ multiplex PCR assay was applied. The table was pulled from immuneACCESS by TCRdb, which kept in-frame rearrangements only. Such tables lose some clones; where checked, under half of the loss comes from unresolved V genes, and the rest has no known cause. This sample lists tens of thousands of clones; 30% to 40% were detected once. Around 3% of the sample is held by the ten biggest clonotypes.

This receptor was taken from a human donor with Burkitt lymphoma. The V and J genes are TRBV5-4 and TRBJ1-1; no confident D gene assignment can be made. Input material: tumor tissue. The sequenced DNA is TGTGCCAGCAGATGGTTCGAAATGAACACTGAAGCTTTCTTT. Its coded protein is CASRWFEMNTEAFF.